The clone carrying this TCR beta chain appeared a single time. This sample stems from a study of blood T cell repertoires in COVID-19. Trimming left V 4 bases short and J 6 bases short, with 15 bases between. Germline V gene sequence: CDR1 ENHRY, CDR2 SYGVKD. The CDR3 is 14 residues long. TCRdb's copy holds only in-frame clones and misses some; the assay was immunoSEQ multiplex PCR. Among 150,000 to 200,000 clones listed, roughly 77% were seen once. Recruits, aged about 18 to 100 years, lived in some 25 US areas. The chain is built from TRBV10-3 and TRBJ1-1; TRBD1 might be the D (6 bases). The TCR comes from a woman aged 45 to 65 with acute COVID-19. Material for sequencing was PBMCs or T cells enriched from blood (not recorded which). The CDR3 reads CAISVGFGGPEAFF. The CDR3 DNA follows: TGTGCCATCAGTGTTGGGTTTGGGGGCCCTGAAGCTTTCTTT.